The 5 T cell receptor beta chains below all came from one sample that was sequenced in a study of blood T cell repertoires in COVID-19. Measured with immunoSEQ multiplex PCR; TCRdb has only the in-frame clones, and not every one. Among some 250,000 clones listed, 75% to 90% were seen once. Material for sequencing was peripheral blood. The receptors shown here come from a woman aged 25 to 39 who had recovered from COVID-19.

The V and J genes are TRBV7-6 and TRBJ1-6; D unresolved. The CDR3 consists of 13 residues. Germline lookup yields CDR1 SGHVS and CDR2 FNYEAQ. V gave up 1 base and J gave up 9 bases, with 7 bases separating them. The CDR3 DNA is TGTGCCAGCAGCTTAGGCGTCGGTTCACCCCTCCACTTT. It encodes CASSLGVGSPLHF.

The rearrangement uses TRBV3-1 (or the pseudogene TRBV3-2) and TRBJ2-7; 7 nucleotides agree with TRBD1. V trimming: 4 bases; J trimming: 4 bases; junction bases outside the gene matches: 7. This CDR3 comprises 14 residues. Germline CDR1 reads LGHDT; CDR2 reads YNNKEL (reference sequence). DNA for the CDR3: TGTGCCAGCAGCCCAAGGGGGACAGCTTACGAGCAGTACTTC. Its translation is CASSPRGTAYEQYF.

The chain carries TRBV12-5 and TRBJ1-2; no firm D call. The germline V and J ends were trimmed by 0 bases and 0 bases, with 8 bases remaining between them. Germline V gives CDR1 LGHNT, CDR2 FRNRAP. This CDR3 has 15 amino acids. The CDR3 nucleotides are TGTGCTAGTGGTTTGGTGGGCGCCCCTAACTATGGCTACACCTTC. Protein sequence: CASGLVGAPNYGYTF.

CDR3 amino acids: CASRFSFWCVGTSGGSSYNEQFF. CDR3 sequence (DNA): TGTGCAAGTCGCTTTTCTTTTTGGTGCGTCGGGACTAGCGGGGGGAGCTCCTACAATGAGCAGTTCTTC. The rearrangement uses TRBV12-2 and TRBJ2-1; the table calls TRBD2, which could not be checked here. TRBV12-2 is a pseudogene segment. This CDR3 has 23 amino acids.

This chain links TRBV20-1 with TRBJ2-5; D ambiguous. CDR1 DFQATT and CDR2 SNEGSKA come from the germline V gene (reference sequence). V was shortened by 3 bases and J by 1 base, with 15 bases between the two germline ends. The CDR3 runs 15 residues. The CDR3 coding sequence is TGCAGTGCTAGTGGGCCTACAGTTCCCCAAGAGACCCAGTACTTC. Translation: CSASGPTVPQETQYF.